These 2 T cell receptor beta chains share one sample of origin, sequenced in a study of Siglec-9 on CD8 T cells in melanoma. Profiling relied on immunoSEQ multiplex PCR, and the TCRdb table lists in-frame clones only, not all of them. Among 25,000 to 35,000 clones listed, 75% to 85% were seen once. The sequencing sample was made of Siglec-9- CD8+ T cells sorted from blood. The origin of the receptors is a human donor in good health.

V gene TRBV18 combines with J gene TRBJ2-7; possibly TRBD1 or TRBD2 for D (5 bases each). The CDR3 has 16 amino acids. Trimming left V 2 bases short and J 2 bases short, with 16 bases between. Germline-derived CDR1 and CDR2 are KGHSH and LQKENI. The CDR3 reads CASSPVGDGGPYEQYF. The CDR3 DNA is TGTGCCAGCTCACCAGTCGGGGACGGAGGTCCCTACGAGCAGTACTTC.

This chain links TRBV2 with TRBJ2-4; D not certain. Germline V gives CDR1 SNHLY, CDR2 FYNNEI. The CDR3 has 11 residues. The V end lost 1 base, the J end lost 14 bases, and 9 bases lay between the germline ends. CDR3 in amino acids: CASSEVGPEYF. The CDR3, as DNA: TGTGCCAGCAGTGAAGTGGGTCCCGAGTACTTC.